One sample yielded the 32 T cell receptor beta chains listed below, sequenced in a study of shared clonotypes between healthy human individuals. Here immunoSEQ multiplex PCR was the method, and the copy in TCRdb shows in-frame clones only, minus some. The sample has a few hundred thousand clones, approximately 97% seen once. Sequencing was done on a sample of naive CD4+ T cells sorted from blood. Subset reported: CD45RA+ positively selected. Receptor source: a woman aged 25 to 39 in good health.

The table lists this clone with a count of one. The V call is TRBV28, the J call TRBJ1-3; 7 bases match TRBD1. V was clipped by 6 bases and J by 4 bases; unmatched bases: 6. CDR1 and CDR2 from the germline V gene are MDHEN and SYDVKM. This CDR3 spans 14 amino acids. The chain's CDR3 is CASSQGQPGNTIYF. The CDR3 bases are TGTGCCAGCAGCCAGGGACAGCCCGGAAACACCATATATTTT.

The chain employs TRBV19 and TRBJ2-5; 8 bases fit TRBD2. In germline, CDR1 is LNHDA, CDR2 SQIVND (reference sequence). This CDR3 region has 18 residues. After removal of 3 bases from V and 0 bases from J, the junction contained 12 bases not matched to a gene. The DNA for the CDR3 is TGTGCCAGTAGTATGTACTCGGGAGGGTCCATGTACCAAGAGACCCAGTACTTC. Protein product: CASSMYSGGSMYQETQYF.

The chain employs TRBV5-1 and TRBJ2-1; the match to TRBD1 covers 7 bases. Trimming at V came to 0 bases and at J to 8 bases, leaving 2 bases not matched to a gene. This CDR3 is built from 13 residues. Germline V gene data show CDR1 as SGHRS and CDR2 as YFSETQ. In nucleotides, the CDR3 is TGCGCCAGCAGCTTGGATCAGGGGGATGAGCAGTTCTTC. This sequence encodes CASSLDQGDEQFF. Together with reference TRBV5-1 and TRBJ2-1, the CDR3 gives the full variable domain: KAGVTQTPRYLIKTRGQQVTLSCSPISGHRSVSWYQQTPGQGLQFLFEYFSETQRNKGNFPGRFSGRQFSNSRSEMNVSTLELGDSALYLCASSLDQGDEQFFGPGTRLTVL.

This chain links TRBV5-1 with TRBJ2-1; D might be TRBD1 or TRBD2, each matching 5 bases. V dropped 3 bases and J dropped 7 bases, with 14 bases sitting between them. The CDR3 sequence is 14 residues long. From germline, CDR1 is SGHRS and CDR2 YFSETQ. For the CDR3, the DNA is TGCGCCAGCAGCTCGGGGACCTTGATGAATGAGCAGTTCTTC. It translates to CASSSGTLMNEQFF. The variable domain in full, completed from reference TRBV5-1 and TRBJ2-1, reads KAGVTQTPRYLIKTRGQQVTLSCSPISGHRSVSWYQQTPGQGLQFLFEYFSETQRNKGNFPGRFSGRQFSNSRSEMNVSTLELGDSALYLCASSSGTLMNEQFFGPGTRLTVL.

This rearrangement joins TRBV15 to TRBJ2-7; the match to TRBD2 covers 12 bases. Germline CDR1 and CDR2: LNHNV and YYDKDF (reference sequence). Unmatched junction bases numbered 8, after V lost 2 bases and J lost 3 bases. The CDR3 spans 17 residues. DNA of the CDR3: TGTGCCACCAGCAGAACGACCCTAGCGGGAGGGCTCTACGAGCAGTACTTC. It encodes CATSRTTLAGGLYEQYF.

The chain couples TRBV9 to TRBJ2-7; 7 bases map to TRBD2. The CDR3 contains 15 residues. J gave up 3 bases and V 4 bases, and 10 bases lay outside the gene matches. CDR1 is SGDLS and CDR2 is YYNGEE in the germline V gene. CDR3 in DNA: TGTGCCAGCAGCCCTCGGATAGCGGGCTTCTACGAGCAGTACTTC. It specifies CASSPRIAGFYEQYF.

The chain combines TRBV6-1 with TRBJ2-2; 13 bases are shared with TRBD2. The germline V gene encodes CDR1 MNHNS and CDR2 SASEGT. The V gene end was trimmed by 6 bases and the J gene end by 7 bases; junction bases not matched to a gene: 5. The CDR3 length is 15 residues. CDR3 sequence (DNA): TGTGCCAGCAGGGGACTAGCGGGAATGGGCGGGGAGCTGTTTTTT. Translation gives CASRGLAGMGGELFF.

CDR3 protein: CASRPTGHLAGNTIYF. For the CDR3, the DNA is TGTGCCAGCAGGCCCACAGGACATTTGGCTGGAAACACCATATATTTT. The V gene is TRBV6-6, the J gene TRBJ1-3, with D possibly matching TRBD1 (5 bases). The CDR3 runs 16 residues. Between the trimmed V and J ends, which lost 6 bases and 2 bases, there was a span of 17 bases. The germline CDR1 and CDR2 sequences are MNHNY and SVGAGI (reference sequence).

The sample holds one count of this clone. J is TRBJ1-3 and V is TRBV18, with D uncertain. V lost 4 bases to trimming and J lost 0 bases, with 7 bases between them. CDR1 is KGHSH, CDR2 LQKENI, per germline. The CDR3 runs to 14 residues. Here the CDR3 DNA reads TGTGCCAGCTCACGAGGCAACTCTGGAAACACCATATATTTT. Amino acids: CASSRGNSGNTIYF.

The chain employs TRBV9 and TRBJ2-1; TRBD1 matches 9 bases. This CDR3 spans 16 amino acids. The J segment lost 2 bases and the V segment lost 4 bases, leaving 7 bases of the junction unmatched. The germline V gene encodes CDR1 SGDLS and CDR2 YYNGEE. CDR3 sequence: CASSMDRGQTYNEQFF. Here the CDR3 DNA reads TGTGCCAGCAGCATGGACAGGGGACAGACCTACAATGAGCAGTTCTTC. The full variable domain, in which reference TRBV9 and TRBJ2-1 provide the parts outside the CDR3, is DSGVTQTPKHLITATGQRVTLRCSPRSGDLSVYWYQQSLDQGLQFLIQYYNGEERAKGNILERFSAQQFPDLHSELNLSSLELGDSALYFCASSMDRGQTYNEQFFGPGTRLTVL.

The chain has TRBV5-1 and TRBJ2-2; D possibly corresponds to TRBD1 (5 bases). Germline CDR1 and CDR2: SGHRS and YFSETQ. V lost 0 bases to trimming and J lost 6 bases, with 9 bases between them. The CDR3 is 14 residues long. The CDR3 sequence is CASSLAWGAGELFF. The DNA for the CDR3 is TGCGCCAGCAGCTTGGCATGGGGCGCCGGGGAGCTGTTTTTT.

J is TRBJ2-7 and V is TRBV7-9; possibly TRBD2 for D (5 bases). Per germline, CDR1 SEHNR and CDR2 FQNEAQ (reference sequence). Trimming left V 5 bases short and J 7 bases short, with 18 bases between. This CDR3 is built from 14 residues. CDR3 protein: CASSPTRIGGEQYF. DNA for the CDR3: TGTGCCAGCAGCCCTACTAGGATTGGAGGTGAGCAGTACTTC.

The chain couples TRBV7-2 to TRBJ2-6; 7 positions agree with TRBD2. Germline CDR1 reads SGHTA; CDR2 reads FQGNSA. Trimming cost V 5 bases and J 0 bases; bases outside gene matches: 10. This CDR3 has 18 residues. CDR3 region: CASSHPGGLSSGANVLTF. In nucleotides, the CDR3 is TGTGCCAGCAGCCACCCGGGGGGACTAAGCTCTGGGGCCAACGTCCTGACTTTC.

The J gene is TRBJ2-7, the V gene TRBV11-1, with TRBD1 as a possible D gene (6 bases). V lost 5 bases to trimming and J lost 5 bases, with 19 bases between them. Germline V lookup: CDR1 SGHAT, CDR2 FQDESV (reference sequence). This CDR3 has 15 amino acids. The chain's CDR3 is CASSPLARGRNEQYF. DNA of the CDR3: TGTGCCAGCAGCCCTCTGGCCAGGGGAAGAAACGAGCAGTACTTC.

The J gene is TRBJ2-1, the V gene TRBV7-3; TRBD1 agrees at 8 bases. Germline V gene data show CDR1 as SGHTA and CDR2 as FQGTGA. There are 15 residues in the CDR3. The J segment lost 4 bases and the V segment lost 1 base, leaving 3 bases of the junction unmatched. CDR3 residues: CASSLNDRGYNEQFF. In nucleotides, the CDR3 is TGTGCCAGCAGCTTAAACGACAGGGGATACAATGAGCAGTTCTTC. Looking up the rest from reference TRBV7-3 and TRBJ2-1 gives the full variable domain: GAGVSQTPSNKVTEKGKYVELRCDPISGHTALYWYRQSLGQGPEFLIYFQGTGAADDSGLPNDRFFAVRPEGSVSTLKIQRTERGDSAVYLCASSLNDRGYNEQFFGPGTRLTVL.

This rearrangement joins TRBV10-1 to TRBJ2-7; the D gene could be TRBD1 or TRBD2 (5 bases each). Trimming pared 6 bases from V and 0 bases from J, leaving 9 bases between. Germline V gene data show CDR1 as WNHNN and CDR2 as SYGVQD (reference sequence). The CDR3 contains 13 residues. CDR3 in DNA: TGCGCCAGCAGGGACACTAGCTCCTACGAGCAGTACTTC. Amino acid sequence: CASRDTSSYEQYF.

The rearrangement uses TRBV9 and TRBJ2-5, with a tentative D call TRBD2 (6 bases). CDR3 size: 14 residues. The germline V gene encodes CDR1 SGDLS and CDR2 YYNGEE. With 3 bases removed from V and 5 bases from J, the gap between germline ends came to 14 bases. CDR3 coding DNA: TGTGCCAGCAGCGAAACGGGAGATCAGGAGACCCAGTACTTC. Amino acids: CASSETGDQETQYF.

This clone was recorded only once. The V call is TRBV20-1, the J call TRBJ1-4; a weak D match, TRBD1 (5 bases). The germline gives CDR1 DFQATT, CDR2 SNEGSKA (reference sequence). There are 11 residues in the CDR3. CDR3 DNA: TGCCTCGGGGGGGGAAACGAAAAACTGTTTTTT. Translation gives CLGGGNEKLFF.

This clone was counted only a few times. The chain uses TRBV29-1 and TRBJ1-3, with D unresolved. The V and J ends lost 6 bases and 0 bases respectively, with 6 bases between them. Germline CDR1 and CDR2: SQVTM and ANQGSEA. The CDR3 covers 12 residues. CDR3 sequence reads: CSVTHSGNTIYF. As DNA, the CDR3 is TGCAGCGTGACACACTCTGGAAACACCATATATTTT.

The chain couples TRBV6-5 to TRBJ2-2, with 7 bases matching TRBD2. This CDR3 has 15 amino acids. In germline, CDR1 is MNHEY, CDR2 SVGAGI. V gave up 10 bases and J gave up 2 bases; unmatched junction bases: 10. The DNA of the CDR3 is TGTGCCACGTCCCGGGACTACACTAACACCGGGGAGCTGTTTTTT. This encodes CATSRDYTNTGELFF.

The chain recombines TRBV28 with TRBJ2-5; D uncertain. Trimming took off 6 bases at V and 2 bases at J, with 7 bases between the two ends. This CDR3 contains 12 residues. Germline V gene sequence: CDR1 MDHEN, CDR2 SYDVKM. In DNA form, the CDR3 reads TGTGCCAGCAGCTGGCTTCAAGAGACCCAGTACTTC. Its translation is CASSWLQETQYF.

The chain employs TRBV6-5 and TRBJ1-2; the match to TRBD1 covers 7 bases. Germline V gene sequence: CDR1 MNHEY, CDR2 SVGAGI. V was pared by 5 bases and J by 6 bases, with 6 bases of the junction left unmatched. The CDR3 consists of 13 residues. CDR3 nucleotide sequence: TGTGCCAGCAGTCCTCAGGGGGTGGATGGCTACACCTTC. It specifies CASSPQGVDGYTF.

The rearrangement joins TRBV7-2 to TRBJ2-4; 12 bases are shared with TRBD2. V shed 3 bases, J shed 0 bases, and the junction held 3 bases outside the gene matches. From germline, CDR1 is SGHTA and CDR2 FQGNSA. This CDR3 region has 17 residues. The CDR3 bases are TGTGCCAGCAGCTTCGGACTAGCGGGGCTAGCCAAAAACATTCAGTACTTC. It yields the protein CASSFGLAGLAKNIQYF.

For this clone: This CDR3 is also generated by other DNA sequences in the sample. This sequence joins TRBV5-1 and TRBJ1-1; D gene ambiguous. Germline assignment: CDR1 SGHRS and CDR2 YFSETQ. The germline V and J ends were trimmed by 0 bases and 2 bases, with 8 bases remaining between them. The CDR3 sequence is 14 residues long. In DNA, the CDR3 is TGCGCCAGCAGCTTGGTGGGTACAAACACTGAAGCTTTCTTT. Amino acids: CASSLVGTNTEAFF.

The genes are TRBV27 and TRBJ1-5; D is unclear. Germline CDR1 is MNHEY and CDR2 is SMNVEV (reference sequence). The CDR3 runs 13 residues. V was pared by 3 bases and J by 0 bases, with 3 bases between. CDR3 sequence (DNA): TGTGCCAGCAGTTTCTATAGCAATCAGCCCCAGCATTTT. This sequence encodes CASSFYSNQPQHF.

V is TRBV21-1 and J is TRBJ1-1; the DNA was not used to check the table's D call, TRBD1. TRBV21-1 is deemed a pseudogene. This CDR3 has 18 residues. CDR3 bases: TGTGCCAGCAGCCAGGGAAAGAAGAGACAGGGCTCGAACACTGAAGCTTTCTTT. Amino acid sequence: CASSQGKKRQGSNTEAFF.

The V and J genes are TRBV5-6 and TRBJ2-2; a weak D match, TRBD1 (6 bases). V lost 1 base, J lost 0 bases, and 13 bases lay in between. The CDR3 sequence is 17 residues long. Looked up from germline, CDR1 is SGHDT and CDR2 is YYEEEE. The chain's CDR3 is CASSLMGAGANTGELFF. CDR3 nucleotide sequence: TGTGCCAGCAGCTTGATGGGGGCGGGCGCGAACACCGGGGAGCTGTTTTTT.

The V call is TRBV13, the J call TRBJ2-2; no clear D gene. Trimming took 2 bases from V and 3 from J, leaving 10 bases between them. This CDR3 comprises 15 residues. The germline V gene encodes CDR1 PRHDT and CDR2 FYEKMQ (reference sequence). CDR3 amino acids: CASSLRVWDTGELFF. The CDR3 region has the DNA TGTGCCAGCAGCTTAAGGGTGTGGGACACCGGGGAGCTGTTTTTT.

V gene TRBV5-4 combines with J gene TRBJ2-1; 7 bases are shared with TRBD1. The CDR3 runs 15 residues. Looked up from germline, CDR1 is SGHNT and CDR2 is YYREEE (reference sequence). The junction had 4 bases not matched to a gene; V was cut back by 4 bases and J by 0 bases. Written as DNA, the CDR3 is TGTGCCAGCAGCATAACAGGGGACTCCTACAATGAGCAGTTCTTC. Its protein product is CASSITGDSYNEQFF.

The rearrangement joins TRBV28 to TRBJ2-7; D could derive from TRBD1 or TRBD2 (5 bases each). CDR3 length: 13 amino acids. Trimming left V 6 bases short and J 7 bases short, with 16 bases between. Germline CDR1 reads MDHEN; CDR2 reads SYDVKM. The CDR3 loop is CASRPGLGGEQYF. CDR3 nucleotide sequence: TGTGCCAGCAGGCCGGGGCTGGGTGGAGAGCAGTACTTC. The full variable domain, its missing parts supplied by reference TRBV28 and TRBJ2-7, is DVKVTQSSRYLVKRTGEKVFLECVQDMDHENMFWYRQDPGLGLRLIYFSYDVKMKEKGDIPEGYSVSREKKERFSLILESASTNQTSMYLCASRPGLGGEQYFGPGTRLTVT.

The chain is built from TRBV19 and TRBJ2-5; 7 positions match TRBD1. The end of the DNA fits TRBJ2-7 better, so the J call may be wrong. The CDR3 runs to 13 residues. In germline, CDR1 is LNHDA, CDR2 SQIVND (reference sequence). The CDR3 loop is CASSYGQDYEQYF. The CDR3 DNA reads TGTGCCAGTAGTTATGGACAGGACTACGAGCAGTACTTC.

This sequence joins TRBV4-1 and TRBJ1-1; the D gene is possibly TRBD1 (5 bases). The germline gives CDR1 MGHRA, CDR2 YSYEKL. V lost 4 bases and J 5 bases, leaving 17 bases between the germline ends. The CDR3 is 15 residues long. The CDR3 here is CASSPLGGVRTEAFF. Here the CDR3 DNA reads TGCGCCAGCAGCCCCCTTGGGGGGGTTCGGACTGAAGCTTTCTTT.